This T cell receptor beta chain comes out of a study of blood T cell repertoires in COVID-19. Only a few counts were recorded for this clone. In the original workflow: Researchers report that nucleated cell counts were estimated from reference gene primer amplification. TCRdb's table, derived via immunoSEQ multiplex PCR, lists solely in-frame clones and lacks some. The V and J calls and the clone size are those of that table, but D and trimming were determined from the DNA. The repertoire holds around 60,000 clones, with 77% as singletons. V trimming: 0 bases; J trimming: 5 bases; junction bases outside the gene matches: 8. The CDR3 has 16 amino acids. From germline, CDR1 is SGHTA and CDR2 FQGNSA.

V usage is TRBV7-2 and J usage is TRBJ2-5; 8 positions agree with TRBD1. Material for sequencing was peripheral blood. The clonotype comes from a human donor in a cohort sampled during active COVID-19. CDR3 in DNA: TGTGCCAGCAGCTTAGCCGATTTCGGACAGGGTGAGACCCAGTACTTC. Protein sequence: CASSLADFGQGETQYF.